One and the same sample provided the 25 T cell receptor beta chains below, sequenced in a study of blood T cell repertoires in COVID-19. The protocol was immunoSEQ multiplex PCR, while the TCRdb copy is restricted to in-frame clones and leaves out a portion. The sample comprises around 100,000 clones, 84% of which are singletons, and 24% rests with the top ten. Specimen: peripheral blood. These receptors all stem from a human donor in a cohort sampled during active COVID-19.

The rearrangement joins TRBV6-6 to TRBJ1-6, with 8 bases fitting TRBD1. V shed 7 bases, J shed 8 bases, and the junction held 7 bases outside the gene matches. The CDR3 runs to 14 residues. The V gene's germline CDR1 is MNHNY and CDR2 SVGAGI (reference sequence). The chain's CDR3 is CASKLQGADSPLHF. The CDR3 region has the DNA TGTGCCAGCAAACTTCAGGGGGCAGATTCACCCCTCCACTTT.

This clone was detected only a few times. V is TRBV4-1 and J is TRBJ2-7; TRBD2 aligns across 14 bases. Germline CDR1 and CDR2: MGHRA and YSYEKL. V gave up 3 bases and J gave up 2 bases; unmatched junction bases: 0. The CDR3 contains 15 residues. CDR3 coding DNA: TGCGCCAGCAGCCAGGGACTAGCGGGAGCCTACGAGCAGTACTTC. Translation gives CASSQGLAGAYEQYF.

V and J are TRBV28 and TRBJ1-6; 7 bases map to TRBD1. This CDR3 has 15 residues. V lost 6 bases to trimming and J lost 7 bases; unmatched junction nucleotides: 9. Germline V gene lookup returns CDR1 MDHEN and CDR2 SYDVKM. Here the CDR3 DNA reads TGTGCCAGCAGGGTAGGGGGCGGGGGGAATTCACCCCTCCACTTT. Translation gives CASRVGGGGNSPLHF.

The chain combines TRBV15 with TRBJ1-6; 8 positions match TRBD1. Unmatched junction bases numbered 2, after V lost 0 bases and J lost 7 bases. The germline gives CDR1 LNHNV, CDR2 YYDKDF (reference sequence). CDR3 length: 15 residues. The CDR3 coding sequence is TGTGCCACCAGCAGAGATGGACAGGGCAATTCACCCCTCCACTTT. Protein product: CATSRDGQGNSPLHF.

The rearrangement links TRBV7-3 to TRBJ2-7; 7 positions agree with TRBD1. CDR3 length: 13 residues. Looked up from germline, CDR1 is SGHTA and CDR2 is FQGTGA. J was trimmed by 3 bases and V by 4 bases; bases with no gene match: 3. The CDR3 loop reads CASSSGTVYEQYF. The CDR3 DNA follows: TGTGCCAGCAGCTCCGGGACAGTCTACGAGCAGTACTTC. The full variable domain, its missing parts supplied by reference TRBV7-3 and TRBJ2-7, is GAGVSQTPSNKVTEKGKYVELRCDPISGHTALYWYRQSLGQGPEFLIYFQGTGAADDSGLPNDRFFAVRPEGSVSTLKIQRTERGDSAVYLCASSSGTVYEQYFGPGTRLTVT.

CDR3 bases: TGTGCCAGCAGTTTCGAGACAGGGCCCCCAGATACGCAGTATTTT. Translating it yields CASSFETGPPDTQYF. The chain employs TRBV27 and TRBJ2-3; 7 nucleotides align to TRBD1. After removal of 3 bases from V and 4 bases from J, the junction contained 7 bases not matched to a gene. The CDR3 totals 15 residues. Germline assignment: CDR1 MNHEY and CDR2 SMNVEV (reference sequence).

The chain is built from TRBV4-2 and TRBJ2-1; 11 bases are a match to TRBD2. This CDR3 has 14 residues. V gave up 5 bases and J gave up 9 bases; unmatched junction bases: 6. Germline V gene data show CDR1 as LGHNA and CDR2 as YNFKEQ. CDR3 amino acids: CASSSSGRDGEQFF. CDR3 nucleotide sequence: TGTGCCAGCAGCAGTAGCGGGAGGGATGGTGAGCAGTTCTTC.

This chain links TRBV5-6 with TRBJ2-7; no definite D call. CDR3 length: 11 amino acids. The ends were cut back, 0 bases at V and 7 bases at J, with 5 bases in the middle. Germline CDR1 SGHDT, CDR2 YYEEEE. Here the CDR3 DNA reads TGTGCCAGCAGCTTGGCCCAAGAGCAGTACTTC. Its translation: CASSLAQEQYF.

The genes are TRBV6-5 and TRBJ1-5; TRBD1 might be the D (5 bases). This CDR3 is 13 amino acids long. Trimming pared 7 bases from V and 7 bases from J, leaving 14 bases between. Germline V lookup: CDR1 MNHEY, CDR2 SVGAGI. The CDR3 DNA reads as TGTGCCAGCATGGGGGGTATTCGGCAGCCCCAGCATTTT. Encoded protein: CASMGGIRQPQHF.

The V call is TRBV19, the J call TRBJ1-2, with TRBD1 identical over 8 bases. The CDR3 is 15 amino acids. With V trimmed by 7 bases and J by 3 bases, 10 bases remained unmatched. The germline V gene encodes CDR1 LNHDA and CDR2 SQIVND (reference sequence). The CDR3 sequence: CASNPTGARDYGYTF. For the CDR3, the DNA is TGTGCCAGTAATCCGACAGGGGCCCGAGACTATGGCTACACCTTC.

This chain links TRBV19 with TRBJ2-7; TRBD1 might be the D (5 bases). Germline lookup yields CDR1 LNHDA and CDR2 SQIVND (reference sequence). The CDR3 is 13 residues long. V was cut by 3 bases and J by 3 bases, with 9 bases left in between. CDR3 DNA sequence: TGTGCCAGTAGTATTGGTCAGGGCTACGAGCAGTACTTC. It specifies CASSIGQGYEQYF.

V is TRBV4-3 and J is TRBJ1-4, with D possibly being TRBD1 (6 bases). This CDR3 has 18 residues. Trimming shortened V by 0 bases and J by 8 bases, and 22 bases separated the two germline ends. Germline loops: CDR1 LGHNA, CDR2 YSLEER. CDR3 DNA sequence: TGCGCCAGCAGCCAAGAGGTCCAGCGGGGGGGCCACTGGGAAAAACTGTTTTTT. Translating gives CASSQEVQRGGHWEKLFF.

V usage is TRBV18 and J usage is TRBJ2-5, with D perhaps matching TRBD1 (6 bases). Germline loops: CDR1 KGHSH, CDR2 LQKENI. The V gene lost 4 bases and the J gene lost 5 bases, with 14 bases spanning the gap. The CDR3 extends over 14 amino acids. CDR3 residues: CASSLQGQGETQYF. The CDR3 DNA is TGTGCCAGCTCACTACAGGGTCAGGGGGAGACCCAGTACTTC.

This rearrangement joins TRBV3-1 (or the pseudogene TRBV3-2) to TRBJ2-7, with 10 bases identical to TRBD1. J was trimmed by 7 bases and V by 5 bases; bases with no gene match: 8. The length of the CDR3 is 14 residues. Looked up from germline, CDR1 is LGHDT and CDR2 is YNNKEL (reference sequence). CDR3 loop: CASSKGGQGREQYF. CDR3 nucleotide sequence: TGTGCCAGCAGCAAGGGGGGACAGGGGAGGGAGCAGTACTTC.

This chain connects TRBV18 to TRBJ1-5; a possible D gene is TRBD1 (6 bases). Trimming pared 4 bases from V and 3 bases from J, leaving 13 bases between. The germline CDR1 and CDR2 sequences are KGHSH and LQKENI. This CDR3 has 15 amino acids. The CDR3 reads CASSLTQGFNQPQHF. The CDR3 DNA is TGTGCCAGCTCACTAACACAGGGATTCAATCAGCCCCAGCATTTT.

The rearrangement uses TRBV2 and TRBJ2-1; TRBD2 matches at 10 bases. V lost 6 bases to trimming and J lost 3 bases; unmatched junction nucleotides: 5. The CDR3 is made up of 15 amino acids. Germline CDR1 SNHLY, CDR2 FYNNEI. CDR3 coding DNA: TGTGCCAGCAGGTTAGCGGGAGGAAACTACAATGAGCAGTTCTTC. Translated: CASRLAGGNYNEQFF.

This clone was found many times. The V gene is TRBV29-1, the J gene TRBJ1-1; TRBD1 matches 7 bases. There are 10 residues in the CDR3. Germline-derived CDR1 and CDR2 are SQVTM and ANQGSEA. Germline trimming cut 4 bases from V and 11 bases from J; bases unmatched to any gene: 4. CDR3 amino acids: CSVGRQGAFF. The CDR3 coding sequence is TGCAGCGTTGGGAGACAGGGTGCTTTCTTT.

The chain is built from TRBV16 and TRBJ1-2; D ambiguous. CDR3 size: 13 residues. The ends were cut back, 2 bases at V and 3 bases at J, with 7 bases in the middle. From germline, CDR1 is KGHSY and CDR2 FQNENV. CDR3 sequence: CASSQQDDYGYTF. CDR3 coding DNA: TGTGCCAGCAGCCAACAGGATGACTATGGCTACACCTTC. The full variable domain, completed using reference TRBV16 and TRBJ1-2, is GEEVAQTPKHLVRGEGQKAKLYCAPIKGHSYVFWYQQVLKNEFKFLISFQNENVFDETGMPKERFSAKCLPNSPCSLEIQATKLEDSAVYFCASSQQDDYGYTFGSGTRLTVV.

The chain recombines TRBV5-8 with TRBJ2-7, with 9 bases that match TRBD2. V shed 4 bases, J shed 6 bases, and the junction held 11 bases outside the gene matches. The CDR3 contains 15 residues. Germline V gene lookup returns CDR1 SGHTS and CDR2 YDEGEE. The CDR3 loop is CASSPWASGNGEQYF. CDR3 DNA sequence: TGTGCCAGCAGCCCCTGGGCTAGCGGGAACGGCGAGCAGTACTTC.

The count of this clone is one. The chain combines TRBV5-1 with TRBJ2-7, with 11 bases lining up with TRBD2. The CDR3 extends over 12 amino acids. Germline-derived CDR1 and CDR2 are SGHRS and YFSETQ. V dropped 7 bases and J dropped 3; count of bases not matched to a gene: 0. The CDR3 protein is CASGLAGYEQYF. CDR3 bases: TGCGCCAGCGGACTAGCGGGCTACGAGCAGTACTTC.

The DNA for the CDR3 is TGTGCCAGCAGCCGCCGGGGCCCGGGTGGGGGGGATACGCAGTATTTT. Translation gives CASSRRGPGGGDTQYF. The chain carries TRBV5-4 and TRBJ2-3; the D gene is possibly TRBD2 (6 bases). This CDR3 has 16 residues. CDR1 is SGHNT and CDR2 is YYREEE in the germline V gene (reference sequence). V gave up 4 bases and J gave up 6 bases, with 21 bases separating them. Using reference TRBV5-4 and TRBJ2-3 for the parts outside the CDR3, the full variable domain is ETGVTQSPTHLIKTRGQQVTLRCSSQSGHNTVSWYQQALGQGPQFIFQYYREEENGRGNFPPRFSGLQFPNYSSELNVNALELDDSALYLCASSRRGPGGGDTQYFGPGTRLTVL.

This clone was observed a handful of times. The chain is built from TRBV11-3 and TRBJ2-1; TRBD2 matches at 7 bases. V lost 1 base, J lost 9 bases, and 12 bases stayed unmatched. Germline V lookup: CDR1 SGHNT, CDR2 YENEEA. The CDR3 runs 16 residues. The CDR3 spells CASSLGTASGIGEQFF. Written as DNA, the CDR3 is TGTGCCAGCAGCTTAGGGACTGCCAGCGGGATTGGTGAGCAGTTCTTC.

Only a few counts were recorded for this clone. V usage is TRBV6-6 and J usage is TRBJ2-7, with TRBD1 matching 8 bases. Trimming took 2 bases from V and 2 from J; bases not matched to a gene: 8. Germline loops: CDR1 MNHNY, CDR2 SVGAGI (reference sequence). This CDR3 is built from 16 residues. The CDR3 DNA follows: TGTGCCAGCAGTTACAGCTCAGGACAGGGCACCTACGAGCAGTACTTC. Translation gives CASSYSSGQGTYEQYF.

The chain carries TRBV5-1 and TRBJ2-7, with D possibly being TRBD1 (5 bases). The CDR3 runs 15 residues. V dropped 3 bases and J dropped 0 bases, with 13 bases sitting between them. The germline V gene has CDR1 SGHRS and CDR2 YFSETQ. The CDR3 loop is CASSWGSKSSYEQYF. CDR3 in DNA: TGCGCCAGCAGCTGGGGCTCCAAAAGCTCCTACGAGCAGTACTTC.

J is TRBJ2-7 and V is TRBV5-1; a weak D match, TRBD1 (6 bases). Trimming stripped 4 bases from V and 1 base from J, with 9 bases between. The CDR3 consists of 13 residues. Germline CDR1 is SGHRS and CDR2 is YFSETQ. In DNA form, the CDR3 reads TGCGCCAGCAGCGGGGACATGTCCTACGAGCAGTACTTC. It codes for CASSGDMSYEQYF.